The T cell receptor beta chain described here comes from a study of blood T cell repertoires in COVID-19 (dated by TCRdb to the early 2020s). As for the study more broadly: Collaborator samples came from the United States, Italy and Spain and covered acute and convalescent phases of COVID-19. The material from the prospective study consisted of cDNA or gDNA derived from T cells, B-cell-depleted T cells, or PBMCs. The dataset comprised deeply sampled blood TCRbeta repertoires from subjects exposed to, actively infected with, or recovered from COVID-19. The repertoires were made available in a free public database intended to serve as a resource for research on the immune response to SARS-CoV-2. Samples were obtained from the ongoing ImmuneRACE study (first 160 participants) and from 1,000 to 1,500 subjects provided by 6 global collaborators. Sample metadata almost always included a de-identified subject ID, COVID-19 status, age in years and sex. Where HLA class I and class II types were available, the types were taken from metadata supplied by the sample provider, not from assay-based typing.

TCRbeta CDR3 regions were amplified from genomic DNA by means of the immunoSEQ Assay, a bias-controlled multiplex PCR. The authors' analysis ran thus. The number of nucleated cells in each sample was estimated by amplification of reference gene primers within the assay. Sequence reads were collapsed and filtered to measure the absolute abundance of every unique TCRbeta CDR3 rearrangement. Productive Simpson clonality was computed per sample as the square root of Simpson's diversity index over productive rearrangements. Entries here come from immuneACCESS through TCRdb and include only in-frame sequences with V and J called. Some clones fail to appear in such tables; in the studies checked, an unresolved V gene covers under half of the shortfall, and the cause of the remainder is unknown. The DNA was the basis for D and trimming; V, J and clone size are from that table. This sample comprises 290,000 or so clones, approximately 86% of them detected only once. 2% to 3% of the sample is held by the ten biggest clonotypes.

The CDR3, from cysteine to phenylalanine, totals 13 residues. The only DNA kept is the CDR3, 39 bases in frame from the first base. CDR1 and CDR2 are read off the germline V gene as KGHSH and LQKENI. V and J lose 3 bases and 2 bases, and a span of 7 bases separates them. Overall study outcomes, separate from this receptor: The amount of clinical and demographic metadata varied by source and participant and was provided uncurated.

The collaborating institutions used their own protocols to collect whole blood in K2EDTA tubes. Collaborator samples were shipped for TCRbeta analysis as frozen whole blood, isolated PBMCs, or DNA extracted from either sample type. Turning to this clone: Its antigen is not yet known. It has no much larger one-base neighbor in the sample; base qualities were not kept.

The receptor was derived from a man younger than 35 with active or convalescent COVID-19. The rearrangement combines TRBV18 with TRBJ2-5; TRBD2 is a possible D gene, resting on 6 matching bases. The specimen sequenced was peripheral blood. The CDR3 is CASSPGGQETQYF. The nucleotides are TGTGCCAGCTCACCGGGGGGACAAGAGACCCAGTACTTC.